This TCR beta chain was documented in a study of blood T cell repertoires in COVID-19. Trimming took 4 bases from V and 3 from J; bases not matched to a gene: 9. Germline lookup yields CDR1 ENHRY and CDR2 SYGVKD. The CDR3 length is 16 residues. Clones were sequenced by immunoSEQ multiplex PCR, and TCRdb holds only the in-frame ones, with some missing. This sample has about 120,000 clones; 78% occur once, and the top ten carry about 2.3%. The specimen sequenced was peripheral blood. This sequence joins TRBV10-3 and TRBJ2-7; TRBD1 agrees at 10 bases. The TCR was taken from a man in his 70s with acute or convalescent COVID-19. CDR3 protein: CAISAALGQGSYEQYF. CDR3 in DNA: TGTGCCATCAGTGCCGCATTGGGACAGGGGAGCTACGAGCAGTACTTC.